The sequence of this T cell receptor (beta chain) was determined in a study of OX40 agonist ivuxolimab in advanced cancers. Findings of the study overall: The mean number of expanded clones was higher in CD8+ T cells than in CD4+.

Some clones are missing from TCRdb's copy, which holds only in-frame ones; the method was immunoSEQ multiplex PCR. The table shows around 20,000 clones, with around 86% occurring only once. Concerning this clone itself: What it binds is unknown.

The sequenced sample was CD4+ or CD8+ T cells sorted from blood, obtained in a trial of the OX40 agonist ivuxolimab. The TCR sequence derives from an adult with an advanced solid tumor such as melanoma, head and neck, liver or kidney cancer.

CDR3: CASSRQISNQPQHF. The CDR3 DNA reads TGTGCCAGCAGTCGGCAGATCAGCAATCAGCCCCAGCATTTT. The gene calls are TRBV6-5 and TRBJ1-5; D ambiguous. Deletions cut 5 bases from V and 1 base from J, with 9 bases between. The germline CDR1 and CDR2 sequences are MNHEY and SVGAGI. The CDR3 spans 14 residues.